This T cell receptor beta chain came from a study of blood T cell repertoires in COVID-19. Across the whole study: The United States, Italy and Spain supplied acute and convalescent COVID-19 samples. The analysed material was cDNA or gDNA that came from T cells, B-cell-depleted T cells, or PBMCs.

Study processing details: Reference gene primers were amplified, and this amplification served to estimate nucleated cell counts. Assay: immunoSEQ multiplex PCR; the TCRdb copy retains only in-frame clones and omits some. V, J and clone size are taken as reported in that table, and D and trimming were inferred from the DNA itself. Of roughly 78,000 clones listed, approximately 86% are singletons. Germline V CDR1 and CDR2: SGHDT, YYEEEE. This CDR3 has 13 amino acids. V lost 0 bases and J 4 bases, leaving 7 bases between the germline ends. The receptor was derived from a woman aged 60-75 years with acute or convalescent COVID-19. The sample taken for sequencing was peripheral blood. The gene calls are TRBV5-6 and TRBJ1-2; D is ambiguous. CDR3 amino acids: CASSLGRFYGYTF. In DNA form, the CDR3 reads TGTGCCAGCAGCTTGGGTCGGTTCTATGGCTACACCTTC.